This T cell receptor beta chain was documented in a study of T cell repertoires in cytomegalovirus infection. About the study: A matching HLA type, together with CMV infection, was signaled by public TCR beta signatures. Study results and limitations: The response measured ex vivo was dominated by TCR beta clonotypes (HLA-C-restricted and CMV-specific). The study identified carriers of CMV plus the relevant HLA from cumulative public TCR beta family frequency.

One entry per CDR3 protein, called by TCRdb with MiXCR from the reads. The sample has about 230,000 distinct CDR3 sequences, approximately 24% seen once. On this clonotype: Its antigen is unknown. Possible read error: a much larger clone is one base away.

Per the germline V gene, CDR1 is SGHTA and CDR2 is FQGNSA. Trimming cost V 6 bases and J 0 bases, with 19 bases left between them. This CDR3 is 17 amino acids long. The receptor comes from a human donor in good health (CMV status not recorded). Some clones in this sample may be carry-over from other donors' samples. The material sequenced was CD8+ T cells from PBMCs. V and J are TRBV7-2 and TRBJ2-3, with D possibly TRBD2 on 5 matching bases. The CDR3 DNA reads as TGTGCCAGCAGACATATAGCGTGGGGTCATAGCACAGATACGCAGTATTTT. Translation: CASRHIAWGHSTDTQYF.